The following is a TCR beta chain sequence with its context. The CDR3 consists of 18 residues. The germline V gene encodes CDR1 SGHRS and CDR2 YFSETQ. The ends were cut back, 1 base at V and 13 bases at J, with 30 bases in the middle. The data stem from a study of blood T cell repertoires in COVID-19. At the level of the study: From the United States, Italy and Spain came samples of acute and convalescent COVID-19.

Sequencing used immunoSEQ multiplex PCR; TCRdb keeps in-frame clones, though not all of them. The data contain some 370,000 clones, approximately 87% of them singletons. The genes are TRBV5-1 and TRBJ2-4, with D possibly matching TRBD2 (7 bases). This clonotype originated in a woman in her thirties with COVID-19, enrolled during active disease. Sequenced: peripheral blood. The CDR3 coding sequence is TGCGCCAGCAGCTTGTATGGCTCGCAGGGAGGCATGGAGGGGGGGCAGTACTTC. This gives the protein CASSLYGSQGGMEGGQYF.